Listed here are 9 T cell receptor beta chains from one sample, sequenced in a study of cytomegalovirus exposure and HLA in healthy donors. It was with 60 Vbeta and 13 Jbeta primers that the PCR ran. Here immunoSEQ multiplex PCR was the method, and the copy in TCRdb shows in-frame clones only, minus some. The sample includes some 150,000 clones, roughly three quarters of them seen just once. The sequenced material came from PBMCs. These receptors all come from a human donor in good health.

The chain recombines TRBV28 with TRBJ1-1; D is unclear. Trimming took 8 bases from V and 3 from J, leaving 7 bases between them. Germline CDR1 is MDHEN and CDR2 is SYDVKM. The length of the CDR3 is 11 residues. CDR3 nucleotide sequence: TGTGCCAGCGGTTCGGACACTGAAGCTTTCTTT. Protein sequence: CASGSDTEAFF.

This clone has a single count. This chain uses TRBV6-1 with TRBJ2-7; 8 bases are a match to TRBD1. With V trimmed by 6 bases and J by 2 bases, 6 bases remained unmatched. The CDR3 sequence is 14 residues long. Germline CDR1 reads MNHNS; CDR2 reads SASEGT. In DNA form, the CDR3 reads TGTGCCAGCAGGGGACAGGAGGGTCCCTACGAGCAGTACTTC. It is translated as CASRGQEGPYEQYF.

The chain couples TRBV19 to TRBJ2-7; D not certain. V was shortened by 3 bases and J by 5 bases, with 17 bases between the two germline ends. Germline V gives CDR1 LNHDA, CDR2 SQIVND (reference sequence). The CDR3 runs to 15 residues. The CDR3 nucleotides are TGTGCCAGTAGTATCGTGGCTAGTCGATATCACGAGCAGTACTTC. Its protein is CASSIVASRYHEQYF.

The rearrangement links TRBV10-2 to TRBJ1-5; D is uncertain. Trimming removed 5 bases from V and 6 bases from J, with 11 bases in between. CDR1 and CDR2 from the germline V gene are WSHSY and SAAADI. The CDR3 extends over 13 amino acids. DNA of the CDR3: TGCGCCAGCAGTAGGACCCGGGGTCAGCCCCAGCATTTT. Residues: CASSRTRGQPQHF.

The chain recombines TRBV5-1 with TRBJ1-2; the match to TRBD1 covers 12 bases. The V and J ends lost 3 bases and 10 bases, in that order; junction bases with no gene match: 4. CDR1 SGHRS and CDR2 YFSETQ come from the germline V gene. The CDR3 is made up of 13 amino acids. The CDR3 nucleotides are TGCGCCAGCAGCTCGGGACAGGGGGCTCTCTACACCTTC. The encoded protein is CASSSGQGALYTF.

The rearrangement uses TRBV5-1 and TRBJ2-2; D is unresolved. V was cut by 0 bases and J by 5 bases, with 11 bases left in between. Per germline, CDR1 SGHRS and CDR2 YFSETQ. This CDR3 is 15 amino acids long. CDR3 protein: CASSLGRQDTGELFF. Here the CDR3 DNA reads TGCGCCAGCAGCTTGGGACGGCAGGATACCGGGGAGCTGTTTTTT. Full variable domain (remainder filled in from reference TRBV5-1 and TRBJ2-2): KAGVTQTPRYLIKTRGQQVTLSCSPISGHRSVSWYQQTPGQGLQFLFEYFSETQRNKGNFPGRFSGRQFSNSRSEMNVSTLELGDSALYLCASSLGRQDTGELFFGEGSRLTVL.

The rearrangement links TRBV6-6 to TRBJ2-7, with 10 bases lining up with TRBD1. V was clipped by 2 bases and J by 2 bases; unmatched bases: 0. In germline, CDR1 is MNHNY, CDR2 SVGAGI (reference sequence). The CDR3 extends over 14 amino acids. CDR3 nucleotide sequence: TGTGCCAGCAGTTACGGACAGGGGGCCTACGAGCAGTACTTC. Translated, it gives CASSYGQGAYEQYF.

The rearrangement uses TRBV11-2 and TRBJ2-1; the match to TRBD2 covers 10 bases. Germline-derived CDR1 and CDR2 are SGHAT and FQNNGV. The CDR3 sequence is 15 residues long. V shed 6 bases and J 7 bases; nucleotides not matched to a gene: 9. CDR3 nucleotide sequence: TGTGCCAGCAGTCTGAGGCTAGCGGGAGAAAATGAGCAGTTCTTC. Its translation: CASSLRLAGENEQFF.

A single count supports this clone. J is TRBJ2-7 and V is TRBV11-2, with D possibly TRBD2 on 5 matching bases. Deletions cut 4 bases from V and 6 bases from J, with 10 bases between. This CDR3 spans 12 amino acids. Looked up from germline, CDR1 is SGHAT and CDR2 is FQNNGV. The CDR3 DNA reads TGTGCCAGCAGCTACGGGGAGCTCGAGCAGTACTTC. As protein: CASSYGELEQYF.